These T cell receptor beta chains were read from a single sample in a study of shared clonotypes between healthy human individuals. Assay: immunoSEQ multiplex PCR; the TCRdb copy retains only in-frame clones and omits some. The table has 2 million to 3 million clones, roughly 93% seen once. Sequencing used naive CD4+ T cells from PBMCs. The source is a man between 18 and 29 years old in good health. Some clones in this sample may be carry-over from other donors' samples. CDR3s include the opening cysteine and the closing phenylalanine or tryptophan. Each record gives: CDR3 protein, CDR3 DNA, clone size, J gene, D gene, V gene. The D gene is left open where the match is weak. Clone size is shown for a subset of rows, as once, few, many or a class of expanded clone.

CASGHGGGGPNTGELFF | TGTGCATCCGGCCACGGAGGGGGCGGGCCGAACACCGGGGAGCTGTTTTTT | - | TRBJ2-2 | - | TRBV12-2
CASSPRDRGYEQFF | TGTGCCAGCAGTCCCCGGGACAGGGGATATGAGCAGTTCTTC | - | TRBJ2-1 | TRBD1 | TRBV27
CASSPGGAVGTEAFF | TGCGCCAGCAGTCCAGGGGGCGCGGTCGGGACTGAAGCTTTCTTT | - | TRBJ1-1 | TRBD1 | TRBV5-1
CASSLGLAGGRGETQYF | TGTGCCAGCAGCTTAGGACTAGCGGGAGGCCGGGGAGAGACCCAGTACTTC | - | TRBJ2-5 | TRBD2 | TRBV7-2
CASSVLTSGRGGELFF | TGTGCCAGCAGCGTTCTGACTAGCGGGAGAGGCGGGGAGCTGTTTTTT | - | TRBJ2-2 | TRBD2 | TRBV9
CASSSRDRGNQPQHF | TGTGCCAGCAGTTCCCGGGACAGGGGCAATCAGCCCCAGCATTTT | - | TRBJ1-5 | TRBD1 | TRBV7-3
CASSLTGLAGGEQFF | TGTGCCAGCAGCTTAACTGGTCTAGCGGGAGGTGAGCAGTTCTTC | - | TRBJ2-1 | TRBD2 | TRBV7-3
CASSLEVYNEQFF | TGCGCCAGCAGCTTGGAAGTGTACAATGAGCAGTTCTTC | once | TRBJ2-1 | - | TRBV5-1
CASSVEGTGGLGNTIYF | TGTGCCAGCAGCGTTGAAGGGACAGGGGGCCTTGGAAACACCATATATTTT | - | TRBJ1-3 | TRBD1 | TRBV9
CASSMRGLAGSTDTQYF | TGTGCCAGTAGTATGCGAGGACTAGCGGGGTCCACAGATACGCAGTATTTT | once | TRBJ2-3 | TRBD2 | TRBV19
CASSARTGENEQFF | TGTGCCAGCAGTGCAAGGACAGGGGAAAATGAGCAGTTCTTC | - | TRBJ2-1 | TRBD1 | TRBV25-1
CASSYSRKGFRETQYF | TGTGCCAGCAGTTACTCGAGAAAGGGCTTTAGGGAGACCCAGTACTTC | - | TRBJ2-5 | - | TRBV6-8
CSARVANQPQHF | TGCAGCGCCAGGGTCGCCAATCAGCCCCAGCATTTT | - | TRBJ1-5 | - | TRBV29-1
CASSLPQGAVYYGYTF | TGTGCCAGCAGTCTCCCTCAGGGGGCGGTTTACTATGGCTACACCTTC | once | TRBJ1-2 | TRBD1 | TRBV28
CASSLAGTSNEQFF | TGTGCCAGCAGCCTTGCCGGGACTAGCAATGAGCAGTTCTTC | once | TRBJ2-1 | TRBD2 | TRBV7-9
CASRPEGTSGKGEQFF | TGTGCCAGCAGACCTGAAGGGACTAGCGGGAAGGGTGAGCAGTTCTTC | - | TRBJ2-1 | - | TRBV21-1
CASSDPQRRHTQYF | TGTGCCAGCAGTGACCCCCAACGCAGGCATACGCAGTATTTT | - | TRBJ2-3 | - | TRBV2
CAASQGLGTDTQYF | TGTGCCGCGTCTCAGGGTTTGGGCACAGATACGCAGTATTTT | - | TRBJ2-3 | - | TRBV27
CASKEGAIPTQHF | TGCGCCAGCAAGGAGGGGGCCATCCCGACCCAGCATTTT | - | TRBJ1-5 | TRBD1 | TRBV10-2
CASSSYGGKNTEAFF | TGCGCCAGCAGTTCATACGGGGGTAAGAACACTGAAGCTTTCTTT | - | TRBJ1-1 | - | TRBV10-1
CASSKSSGANVLTF | TGTGCCAGCAGTAAGAGCTCTGGGGCCAACGTCCTGACTTTC | - | TRBJ2-6 | - | TRBV6-6
CASSLKGTHSYEQYF | TGTGCCAGCAGTTTAAAAGGGACCCACTCCTACGAGCAGTACTTC | - | TRBJ2-7 | - | TRBV27
CSAGPPFSNTQYF | TGCAGCGCCGGACCCCCCTTCTCGAATACGCAGTATTTT | - | TRBJ2-3 | - | TRBV29-1
CASSPASGNVEYEQYF | TGTGCCAGCAGTCCAGCTAGCGGGAATGTGGAATACGAGCAGTACTTC | - | TRBJ2-7 | TRBD2 | TRBV28
CATSVLAGGPYEQYF | TGTGCCACCTCCGTTTTAGCGGGAGGGCCCTACGAGCAGTACTTC | - | TRBJ2-7 | TRBD2 | TRBV10-3
CASSPDVSGNQPQHF | TGCGCCAGCAGTCCGGACGTCTCGGGCAATCAGCCCCAGCATTTT | few | TRBJ1-5 | - | TRBV5-1
CAITRDPNNYGYTF | TGTGCCATCACCCGGGACCCCAATAACTATGGCTACACCTTC | once | TRBJ1-2 | - | TRBV10-3
CASRADGTYGYTF | TGTGCCAGCAGAGCCGACGGAACCTATGGCTACACCTTC | - | TRBJ1-2 | - | TRBV6-5
CASSLGQPVSYEQYF | TGTGCCAGCAGCTTAGGCCAGCCAGTCTCCTACGAGCAGTACTTC | - | TRBJ2-7 | - | TRBV7-2
CASRDRQNQETQYF | TGTGCCAGCAGGGATCGGCAGAACCAAGAGACCCAGTACTTC | once | TRBJ2-5 | - | TRBV25-1
CASSSRTSGMIYEQFF | TGTGCCAGCAGCTCCCGGACTAGCGGGATGATCTATGAGCAGTTCTTC | - | TRBJ2-1 | TRBD2 | TRBV7-2
CASSLRTGRQETQYF | TGTGCCAGCAGCCTCCGGACAGGGAGACAAGAGACCCAGTACTTC | - | TRBJ2-5 | TRBD1 | TRBV11-2
CASNPTGVGNTIYF | TGCGCCAGCAACCCGACGGGGGTGGGAAACACCATATATTTT | - | TRBJ1-3 | - | TRBV4-1
CASSAGTANTGELFF | TGTGCCAGCAGTGCGGGGACAGCGAACACCGGGGAGCTGTTTTTT | - | TRBJ2-2 | TRBD1 | TRBV2
CASSLNRREFYEKLFF | TGTGCCAGCAGCTTGAACAGGCGGGAGTTTTATGAAAAACTGTTTTTT | - | TRBJ1-4 | - | TRBV7-6
CASSRPGQGTVAGGPEQFF | TGCGCCAGCAGCCGCCCGGGACAGGGGACGGTAGCGGGAGGGCCGGAGCAGTTCTTC | - | TRBJ2-1 | - | TRBV5-1
CASSDEGTGQPQHF | TGTGCCAGCAGTGATGAGGGAACGGGTCAGCCCCAGCATTTT | - | TRBJ1-5 | - | TRBV6-1
CASSRTSGRTDTQYF | TGTGCCAGCAGCCGTACTAGCGGGAGGACCGATACGCAGTATTTT | - | TRBJ2-3 | TRBD2 | TRBV7-3
CASSLVHQGTEQYF | TGTGCCAGCAGCTTAGTACACCAGGGGACCGAGCAGTACTTC | few | TRBJ2-7 | - | TRBV7-2
CASSLGGSIDTQYF | TGTGCCAGCAGCTTGGGGGGGTCGATAGATACGCAGTATTTT | - | TRBJ2-3 | TRBD2 | TRBV7-2
CASSYRERGDTQYF | TGTGCCAGCAGTTATCGGGAGAGGGGAGATACGCAGTATTTT | - | TRBJ2-3 | - | TRBV6-5
CATSTKGFSNQPQHF | TGTGCCACCAGCACGAAGGGTTTTAGCAATCAGCCCCAGCATTTT | - | TRBJ1-5 | - | TRBV15
CASNPTGTGGTDTQYF | TGTGCCAGCAACCCAACCGGGACAGGGGGCACAGATACGCAGTATTTT | - | TRBJ2-3 | TRBD1 | TRBV9
CASSLRPTGVYEQYF | TGTGCCAGCAGTTTACGCCCAACAGGAGTCTACGAGCAGTACTTC | - | TRBJ2-7 | - | TRBV28
CASSLEVAGLSLELFF | TGTGCCAGCAGCTTAGAAGTAGCGGGGCTGAGCTTGGAGCTGTTTTTT | - | TRBJ2-2 | TRBD2 | TRBV7-2
CASGSRVDTEAFF | TGTGCCAGCGGTAGCAGGGTTGACACTGAAGCTTTCTTT | - | TRBJ1-1 | - | TRBV5-6
CASSSTGGRNEKLFF | TGTGCCAGCAGTTCGACAGGGGGTCGAAATGAAAAACTGTTTTTT | - | TRBJ1-4 | TRBD1 | TRBV28
CASSFTTGSTYEQYF | TGTGCCAGCTCGTTTACGACAGGAAGCACCTACGAGCAGTACTTC | - | TRBJ2-7 | - | TRBV18
CAWGLGGPAYNEQFF | TGTGCCTGGGGTCTCGGGGGGCCGGCCTACAATGAGCAGTTCTTC | - | TRBJ2-1 | - | TRBV30
CASSPQGHEQYF | TGTGCCAGCAGCCCCCAGGGCCACGAGCAGTACTTC | - | TRBJ2-7 | - | TRBV9
CACIREGRSNEQFF | TGTGCCTGTATCCGGGAAGGGCGGAGCAATGAGCAGTTCTTC | - | TRBJ2-1 | - | TRBV30
CASSMAVSSYEQYF | TGTGCCAGTAGTATGGCAGTGAGTTCCTACGAGCAGTACTTC | - | TRBJ2-7 | - | TRBV19